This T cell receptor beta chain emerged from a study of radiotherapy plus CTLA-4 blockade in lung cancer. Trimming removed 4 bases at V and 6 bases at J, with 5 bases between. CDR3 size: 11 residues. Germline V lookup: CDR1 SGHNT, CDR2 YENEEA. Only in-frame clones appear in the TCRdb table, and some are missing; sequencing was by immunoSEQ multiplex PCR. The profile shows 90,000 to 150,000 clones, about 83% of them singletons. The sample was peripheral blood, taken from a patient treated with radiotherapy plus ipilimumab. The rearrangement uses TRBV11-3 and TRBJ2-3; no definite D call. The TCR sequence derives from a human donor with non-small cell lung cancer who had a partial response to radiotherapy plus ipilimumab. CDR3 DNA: TGTGCCAGCAGCTCCGAGGATACGCAGTATTTT. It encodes CASSSEDTQYF.